The rows below give T cell receptor beta chains drawn from one sample of a study of identical twins. MiXCR, run by TCRdb on the 5' RACE reads, gives a single entry per CDR3 protein. The table has around 1.7 million distinct CDR3 sequences, about 32% seen once. The sequencing input was cord blood. The receptors shown here come from a newborn girl in good health. Each CDR3 is given with its conserved first and last residue.

v_gene	j_gene	CDR3aa
TRBV20-1	.	CSASRFDNEQYF
TRBV11-2	TRBJ2-3	CASSLGPGLAYADTQYF
TRBV6-2/TRBV6-3	TRBJ1-2	CASSYFQGGYGYTF
TRBV20-1	TRBJ2-3	CSARPAGRAPTDTQYF
TRBV27	TRBJ1-1	CASTPRGQWGTTEAFF
TRBV11-2	TRBJ2-1	CASSLARELADNEQFF
TRBV9	TRBJ2-2	CASSGRGGANTGELFF
TRBV19	TRBJ1-2	CASSTTGTSYTF
TRBV27	TRBJ2-7	CASGRRLSGSLYEQYF
TRBV20-1	TRBJ2-1	CSARDWRTYNEQFF
TRBV9	TRBJ2-1	CASSVGVRGEGISYNEQFF
TRBV11-2	TRBJ2-4	CASSLGIRAKNIQYF
TRBV3-1	TRBJ2-3	CASSQGVVYTDTQYF
TRBV29-1	TRBJ1-1	CSAMDRVRTEAFF
TRBV2	TRBJ2-5	CASRSTGLWTQYF
TRBV5-6	TRBJ1-2	CASSLLLDVNYGYTF
TRBV24-1	TRBJ2-5	CATSDLGTGASYQETQYF
TRBV3-1	TRBJ1-6	CASSQVAGNYNSPLHF
TRBV6-1	TRBJ2-7	CASRPPSVSYTEQYF
TRBV6-1	TRBJ1-3	CATQSGRVGNTIYF
TRBV25-1	TRBJ2-1	CASRTGTYNEQFF
TRBV29-1	TRBJ2-1	CSVGSRSGGYYNEQFF
TRBV4-1	TRBJ2-7	CASSQGAAISYEQYF
TRBV12-3/TRBV12-4	TRBJ2-1	CASSPSYGELIYNEQFF
TRBV6-6	TRBJ2-7	CASSYRNRGSSYEQYF
TRBV10-3	TRBJ1-1	CAISAIREVNTEAFF
TRBV5-6	.	CASSLEEREVSYNEQYF
TRBV29-1	TRBJ2-5	CSVGLLYNEQYF
TRBV28	TRBJ2-1	CASSLDRVAYNEQFF
TRBV3-1	TRBJ2-5	CASSPLGLEQYF
TRBV29-1	TRBJ2-1	CSVERGGTEQFF
TRBV5-5	.	CASSSYRLAGFAYEQYF
TRBV20-1	TRBJ2-5	CSARSVQETQYF
TRBV5-1	TRBJ2-1	CASYSPGDNEQFF
TRBV20-1	TRBJ2-1	CSAPRQLQFF
TRBV20-1	TRBJ2-4	CSAPFPSGNPLLAKNIQYF
TRBV20-1	.	CSALLAGSKETQYF
TRBV5-1	TRBJ2-3	CASSSEAMGAVMDTQYF